This T cell receptor (beta chain) derives from a study of cytomegalovirus exposure and HLA in healthy donors. Overall study: Earlier, 95 million to 130 million unique TCR beta sequences were recovered from roughly 200 million T cells by an analysis. The study, taken as a whole, reports: An analysis done earlier found most TCR beta V segments productive about 87% or about 30% of the time. Three of the chains that were CMV-associated were confirmed in vitro to be specific for CMV antigens.

CDR1 is SEHNR, CDR2 FQNEAQ, per germline (reference sequence). CDR3 length: 13 residues. V lost 2 bases and J 2 bases, leaving 3 bases between the germline ends. This clone was counted a single time. Its antigen is currently unknown. PCR was performed using 60 Vbeta and 13 Jbeta primers. Original methodology: The authors later counted roughly 79 million unique TCR beta chains, 8.5 million to 13 million of them shared. Profiled with immunoSEQ multiplex PCR; TCRdb holds only in-frame clones, not every one. That table gives V, J and clone size, and the DNA gave D and trimming. The data contain about 89,000 clones, around 85% of them singletons.

The genes are TRBV7-9 and TRBJ2-2; D gene unclear. The sequence was obtained from a man aged 40-50 years in good health and CMV-seropositive. The sample taken for sequencing was PBMCs. The CDR3 loop is CASSLSNTGELFF. The CDR3 DNA follows: TGTGCCAGCAGCTTATCTAACACCGGGGAGCTGTTTTTT.